The rows below give T cell receptor beta chains drawn from one sample of a study of cytomegalovirus exposure and HLA in healthy donors. TCRdb's table, derived via immunoSEQ multiplex PCR, lists solely in-frame clones and lacks some. The sample has 120,000 to 150,000 clones, roughly four fifths seen once; the top ten hold 8.8%. The sequencing input was PBMCs. The receptors were gathered from a woman between 45 and 65 years old in good health and CMV-seropositive. Each CDR3 is given with its conserved first and last residue. The order of the fields is V gene, clone size, D gene, J gene, CDR3 protein, CDR3 DNA. D genes are given only for firm matches. The size entry is marked missing in some rows and otherwise reads once, few, many or a size class.

V: TRBV14; size: few; D: -; J: TRBJ1-1; CDR3: CASSRFHTESTEAFF; DNA: TGTGCCAGCAGCCGTTTCCACACGGAGAGCACTGAAGCTTTCTTT
V: TRBV2; size: -; D: -; J: TRBJ1-2; CDR3: CASSEPRDSLVVGYTF; DNA: TGTGCCAGCAGTGAACCCCGTGACAGCCTTGTCGTAGGCTACACCTTC
V: TRBV5-1; size: once; D: -; J: TRBJ2-1; CDR3: CASSLTSGGLNYNEQFF; DNA: TGCGCCAGCAGCTTGACCTCGGGCGGACTCAACTACAATGAGCAGTTCTTC
V: TRBV2; size: -; D: TRBD2; J: TRBJ2-1; CDR3: CASNGGAGGTQYNEQFF; DNA: TGTGCCAGCAATGGAGGGGCGGGGGGGACTCAATACAATGAGCAGTTCTTC
V: TRBV18; size: once; D: TRBD1; J: TRBJ1-1; CDR3: CASSPRRGQGNTEAFF; DNA: TGTGCCAGCTCACCAAGAAGGGGACAGGGGAACACTGAAGCTTTCTTT
V: TRBV7-8; size: once; D: -; J: TRBJ2-7; CDR3: CASSLPVSYEQYF; DNA: TGTGCCAGCAGCTTACCAGTGTCCTACGAGCAGTACTTC
V: TRBV7-6; size: -; D: TRBD1; J: TRBJ1-5; CDR3: CASSSGQGVFQPQHF; DNA: TGTGCCAGCAGCTCGGGACAGGGAGTTTTTCAGCCCCAGCATTTT
V: TRBV7-9; size: -; D: -; J: TRBJ1-5; CDR3: CASSFSWREGNQPQHF; DNA: TGTGCCAGCAGCTTTAGCTGGAGGGAGGGCAATCAGCCCCAGCATTTT
V: TRBV28; size: -; D: TRBD2; J: TRBJ2-3; CDR3: CASSPSGVPKSGGDTQYF; DNA: TGTGCCAGCAGTCCTAGCGGGGTTCCCAAATCGGGCGGAGATACGCAGTATTTT
V: TRBV7-9; size: -; D: -; J: TRBJ2-7; CDR3: CASSLGLAYEQYF; DNA: TGTGCCAGCAGCTTAGGGCTAGCCTACGAGCAGTACTTC
V: TRBV7-3; size: -; D: TRBD2; J: TRBJ2-5; CDR3: CASSYAGGPGETQYF; DNA: TGTGCCAGCAGCTACGCGGGGGGGCCTGGTGAGACCCAGTACTTC
V: TRBV19; size: -; D: -; J: TRBJ1-1; CDR3: CASNTEKGTEAFF; DNA: TGTGCCAGTAATACAGAAAAGGGGACTGAAGCTTTCTTT
V: TRBV6-5; size: few; D: TRBD1; J: TRBJ1-1; CDR3: CASSKTGSLEAFF; DNA: TGTGCCAGCAGTAAGACAGGGAGCCTAGAAGCTTTCTTT
V: TRBV29-1; size: -; D: TRBD1; J: TRBJ2-2; CDR3: CSVVQGPANTGELFF; DNA: TGCAGCGTTGTACAGGGGCCAGCGAACACCGGGGAGCTGTTTTTT
V: TRBV5-1; size: few; D: TRBD1; J: TRBJ1-2; CDR3: CASSLVRTGVNYGYTF; DNA: TGCGCCAGCAGCTTAGTGAGGACAGGAGTCAACTATGGCTACACCTTC
V: TRBV7-3; size: -; D: TRBD1; J: TRBJ2-2; CDR3: CASSRTGQGGTGELFF; DNA: TGTGCCAGCAGCCGAACGGGACAGGGGGGCACCGGGGAGCTGTTTTTT
V: TRBV25-1; size: -; D: TRBD2; J: TRBJ2-1; CDR3: CASSLAGDYNEQFF; DNA: TGTGCCAGCAGCCTAGCGGGGGATTACAATGAGCAGTTCTTC
V: TRBV28; size: -; D: -; J: TRBJ1-2; CDR3: CASTKPRGGYGYTF; DNA: TGTGCCAGCACAAAACCGAGGGGGGGATATGGCTACACCTTC
V: TRBV5-1; size: -; D: -; J: TRBJ2-5; CDR3: CASSLMGGGQETQYF; DNA: TGCGCCAGCAGCCTGATGGGAGGTGGTCAAGAGACCCAGTACTTC
V: TRBV28; size: -; D: TRBD1; J: TRBJ1-1; CDR3: CASVLAGGTDEAFF; DNA: TGTGCCAGCGTATTGGCAGGGGGAACAGATGAAGCTTTCTTT
V: TRBV19; size: -; D: -; J: TRBJ1-2; CDR3: CASSSEGLYGYTF; DNA: TGTGCCAGTAGCTCGGAGGGACTCTATGGCTACACCTTC
V: TRBV28; size: -; D: TRBD1; J: TRBJ1-6; CDR3: CASSLAERDRDSPLHF; DNA: TGTGCCAGCAGTTTGGCGGAACGGGACAGGGATTCTCCCCTCCACTTT
V: TRBV5-4; size: -; D: TRBD2; J: TRBJ2-7; CDR3: CASSPRTSGGNEQYF; DNA: TGTGCCAGCAGCCCAAGGACTAGCGGGGGCAACGAGCAGTACTTC
V: TRBV5-1; size: -; D: -; J: TRBJ2-1; CDR3: CASSLADFSGNEQFF; DNA: TGCGCCAGCAGCTTGGCCGACTTTTCTGGCAATGAGCAGTTCTTC
V: TRBV9; size: -; D: TRBD2; J: TRBJ2-1; CDR3: CASSSPRGGLYNEQFF; DNA: TGTGCCAGCAGCTCCCCCCGGGGGGGCCTCTACAATGAGCAGTTCTTC
V: TRBV18; size: few; D: -; J: TRBJ2-3; CDR3: CASSPRNSEDTQYF; DNA: TGTGCCAGCTCACCAAGGAACAGTGAGGATACGCAGTATTTT
V: TRBV5-1; size: -; D: -; J: TRBJ1-1; CDR3: CASSWLGASEDTEAFF; DNA: TGCGCCAGCAGCTGGTTGGGGGCAAGCGAGGACACTGAAGCTTTCTTT
V: TRBV5-1; size: -; D: TRBD2; J: TRBJ2-7; CDR3: CASTGAGAYEQYF; DNA: TGCGCCAGCACCGGAGCGGGGGCCTACGAGCAGTACTTC
V: TRBV10-2; size: -; D: -; J: TRBJ1-4; CDR3: CASRGASEKLFF; DNA: TGCGCCAGCCGGGGGGCGAGTGAAAAACTGTTTTTT
V: TRBV6-4; size: -; D: -; J: TRBJ2-2; CDR3: CASSEGETGELFF; DNA: TGTGCCAGCAGCGAGGGGGAGACCGGGGAGCTGTTTTTT
V: TRBV4-1; size: -; D: TRBD1; J: TRBJ1-1; CDR3: CASSRTGMNTEAFF; DNA: TGCGCCAGCAGCCGGACAGGGATGAACACTGAAGCTTTCTTT
V: TRBV6-5; size: -; D: -; J: TRBJ1-1; CDR3: CASSYGQNTEAFF; DNA: TGTGCCAGCAGTTACGGACAAAACACTGAAGCTTTCTTT
V: TRBV5-6; size: -; D: TRBD1; J: TRBJ1-2; CDR3: CASTMWGQGPLYGYTF; DNA: TGTGCCAGCACCATGTGGGGACAGGGCCCACTCTATGGCTACACCTTC
V: TRBV18; size: -; D: -; J: TRBJ2-1; CDR3: CASSPSLRGSSYNEQFF; DNA: TGTGCCAGCTCACCCTCCCTACGGGGTAGCTCCTACAATGAGCAGTTCTTC
V: TRBV7-9; size: -; D: -; J: TRBJ1-4; CDR3: CASRKGTNEKLFF; DNA: TGTGCCAGCAGGAAGGGGACTAATGAAAAACTGTTTTTT
V: TRBV12-2; size: -; D: -; J: TRBJ2-7; CDR3: CASRFPVGGGADGEQYF; DNA: -
V: TRBV29-1; size: -; D: TRBD1; J: TRBJ1-4; CDR3: CSATDRALEKLFF; DNA: TGCAGCGCCACGGACAGGGCCCTTGAAAAACTGTTTTTT
V: TRBV5-3; size: -; D: -; J: TRBJ1-3; CDR3: CARSRTISGNTIYF; DNA: TGTGCCAGAAGCCGGACTATCTCTGGAAACACCATATATTTT
V: TRBV7-9; size: -; D: TRBD2; J: TRBJ2-1; CDR3: CSSSLFSGGHSKYNEQFF; DNA: TGTTCCAGCAGCTTATTTAGCGGGGGCCATTCCAAATACAATGAGCAGTTCTTC
V: TRBV6-5; size: once; D: -; J: TRBJ2-3; CDR3: CASSYGETTDTQYF; DNA: TGTGCCAGCAGTTACGGGGAGACAACAGATACGCAGTATTTT
V: TRBV2; size: few; D: TRBD1; J: TRBJ2-2; CDR3: CASSEGGPTGELFF; DNA: TGTGCCAGCAGCGAAGGGGGCCCCACCGGGGAGCTGTTTTTT
V: TRBV6-1; size: -; D: -; J: TRBJ2-3; CDR3: CASRHYSQGTDTQYF; DNA: TGTGCCAGCAGACATTACTCGCAGGGCACAGATACGCAGTATTTT
V: TRBV5-8; size: -; D: -; J: TRBJ2-7; CDR3: CASSLTGHEQYF; DNA: TGTGCCAGCAGCCTAACAGGTCACGAGCAGTACTTC
V: TRBV12-5; size: -; D: -; J: TRBJ2-3; CDR3: CASGLVLSGGTDTQYF; DNA: TGTGCTAGTGGTTTGGTACTATCAGGAGGAACAGATACGCAGTATTTT
V: TRBV5-1; size: once; D: -; J: TRBJ2-3; CDR3: CASSLAQTGDTQYF; DNA: TGCGCCAGCAGCTTGGCGCAAACGGGGGATACGCAGTATTTT
V: TRBV6-1; size: -; D: TRBD1; J: TRBJ1-5; CDR3: CASSAQGDQPQHF; DNA: TGTGCCAGCAGTGCCCAGGGGGATCAGCCCCAGCATTTT
V: TRBV28; size: -; D: TRBD1; J: TRBJ2-5; CDR3: CASRLPLRTGGKLVETQYF; DNA: TGTGCCAGCAGATTGCCCCTCAGGACAGGGGGGAAATTGGTAGAGACCCAGTACTTC
V: TRBV14; size: -; D: -; J: TRBJ2-7; CDR3: CASSQGGTPPEQYF; DNA: TGTGCCAGCAGCCAAGGGGGGACACCTCCGGAGCAGTACTTC
V: TRBV10-3; size: -; D: -; J: TRBJ1-2; CDR3: CAINDPREDNYGYTF; DNA: TGTGCCATCAATGACCCTCGAGAGGATAACTATGGCTACACCTTC
V: TRBV6-5; size: -; D: -; J: TRBJ2-7; CDR3: CASSAPGLSYEQYF; DNA: TGTGCCAGCAGTGCCCCGGGACTCAGCTACGAGCAGTACTTC
V: TRBV5-1; size: -; D: -; J: TRBJ2-4; CDR3: CASSIDNRLAKNIQYF; DNA: TGCGCCAGCAGCATTGACAACCGCCTAGCCAAAAACATTCAGTACTTC
V: TRBV28; size: -; D: -; J: TRBJ1-2; CDR3: CASSGGTVGGRHYGYTF; DNA: TGTGCCAGCAGTGGTGGGACGGTGGGGGGGCGTCACTATGGCTACACCTTC
V: TRBV7-2; size: -; D: -; J: TRBJ2-2; CDR3: CASARGSGLGELFF; DNA: TGTGCCAGCGCCAGGGGTTCGGGCTTGGGGGAGCTGTTTTTT
V: TRBV2; size: -; D: -; J: TRBJ1-6; CDR3: CASRGDRAGYNSPPHF; DNA: TGTGCCAGCCGGGGGGATCGGGCAGGGTATAATTCACCCCCCCACTTT
V: TRBV28; size: -; D: -; J: TRBJ2-2; CDR3: CASSFLYGELFF; DNA: TGTGCCAGCAGTTTTCTGTACGGGGAGCTGTTTTTT